This T cell receptor (beta chain) was found in a study of CD8+ T cells in alopecia areata. Study-level information: It was 6 to 18 months of tofacitinib, and then there were 6 months off drug.

Reverse transcription of extracted RNA yielded cDNA, which provided the sequencing template. Using immunoSEQ multiplex PCR, the repertoire was profiled, and TCRdb retains in-frame clones only, with some absent. The data show about 300,000 clones, about three fifths seen once. Findings and caveats of the study: Relative to mice, TCR sharing across patients was less clear, a difference possibly HLA-related.

The treatment denotes: oral pan-JAK inhibitor, 5-10 mg twice daily. Researchers took lesional scalp punch biopsies and peripheral blood from people who were alopecia areata patients. In the case of this clone: Its antigen is undetermined.

Germline loops: CDR1 SGDLS, CDR2 YYNGEE. The CDR3 has 13 residues. Trimming removed 4 bases at V and 6 bases at J, with 14 bases between. The sequence came from a human donor with alopecia areata. The sequencing here drew on CD4+ T cells sorted from blood, taken at week 24, from a patient treated with tofacitinib. The chain recombines TRBV9 with TRBJ2-7; D possibly corresponds to TRBD2 (6 bases). The CDR3 DNA is TGTGCCAGCAGCCCATACAGTAGCGGCGAGCAGTACTTC. Residues: CASSPYSSGEQYF. The whole variable domain, remainder taken from reference TRBV9 and TRBJ2-7, is DSGVTQTPKHLITATGQRVTLRCSPRSGDLSVYWYQQSLDQGLQFLIQYYNGEERAKGNILERFSAQQFPDLHSELNLSSLELGDSALYFCASSPYSSGEQYFGPGTRLTVT.